The next 24 T cell receptor beta chains were all read from a single sample in a study of blood T cell repertoires in COVID-19. TCRdb's table, derived via immunoSEQ multiplex PCR, lists solely in-frame clones and lacks some. The profile shows about 310,000 clones, roughly 84% of them singletons. Sequences were obtained from peripheral blood. The receptors were sampled from a man aged 45-60 years with active or convalescent COVID-19.

This CDR3 reads CASSQYANAGRGGANVLTF. The CDR3 DNA reads as TGCGCCAGCAGCCAATACGCTAATGCCGGCAGAGGTGGGGCCAACGTCCTGACTTTC. The chain combines TRBV4-3 with TRBJ2-6; no clear D gene. This CDR3 is built from 19 residues. Germline CDR1 is LGHNA and CDR2 is YSLEER. The germline V and J ends were trimmed by 2 bases and 3 bases, with 20 bases remaining between them.

This chain connects TRBV4-2 to TRBJ1-2; 12 bases are a match to TRBD1. The trim removed 3 bases at V and 4 bases at J, leaving 3 bases unmatched. From germline, CDR1 is LGHNA and CDR2 YNFKEQ. The CDR3 spans 15 residues. The CDR3 DNA reads as TGTGCCAGCAGCCAGGGGACAGGGGGCGGCTATGGCTACACCTTC. It specifies CASSQGTGGGYGYTF.

The J gene is TRBJ2-3, the V gene TRBV5-5, with D perhaps matching TRBD2 (6 bases). V was cut by 5 bases and J by 4 bases, with 14 bases left in between. CDR3 length equals 14 residues. The germline gives CDR1 SGHKS, CDR2 YYEKEE (reference sequence). CDR3: CASRQTRVADTQYF. DNA of the CDR3: TGTGCCAGCAGACAGACTAGGGTCGCAGATACGCAGTATTTT. The full variable domain, its missing parts supplied by reference TRBV5-5 and TRBJ2-3, is DAGVTQSPTHLIKTRGQQVTLRCSPISGHKSVSWYQQVLGQGPQFIFQYYEKEERGRGNFPDRFSARQFPNYSSELNVNALLLGDSALYLCASRQTRVADTQYFGPGTRLTVL.

As for this clone: This CDR3 is also generated by other DNA sequences in the sample. The genes are TRBV28 and TRBJ1-3; the D is unclear. The CDR3 extends over 14 amino acids. From germline, CDR1 is MDHEN and CDR2 SYDVKM. Between the trimmed V and J ends, which lost 3 bases and 4 bases, there was a span of 10 bases. CDR3 sequence reads: CASSFQASGNTIYF. The DNA of the CDR3 is TGTGCCAGCAGTTTCCAGGCGTCGGGAAACACCATATATTTT.

This clone occurred once. V and J are TRBV3-1 (or the pseudogene TRBV3-2) and TRBJ1-1, with D maybe TRBD1 (6 bases). The CDR3 is made up of 13 amino acids. Trimming stripped 6 bases from V and 7 bases from J, with 15 bases between. In germline, CDR1 is LGHDT, CDR2 YNNKEL (reference sequence). The CDR3 loop reads CASSGEGGGEAFF. The CDR3, as DNA: TGTGCCAGCAGTGGAGAAGGGGGGGGTGAAGCTTTCTTT.

This sequence joins TRBV2 and TRBJ2-1; 7 nucleotides align to TRBD2. The CDR3 covers 14 residues. With 4 bases clipped from V and 7 bases from J, the junction kept 7 bases outside the gene matches. Germline V gives CDR1 SNHLY, CDR2 FYNNEI. Written as DNA, the CDR3 is TGTGCCAGCAGTGTTTTAGCGGGTAGGAATGAGCAGTTCTTC. Translated, it gives CASSVLAGRNEQFF.

In nucleotides, the CDR3 is TGTGCCAGCAGCTTAGATAGCAGCGAAAAACTGTTTTTT. Translated: CASSLDSSEKLFF. The rearrangement joins TRBV7-9 to TRBJ1-4; D gene ambiguous. Germline V lookup: CDR1 SEHNR, CDR2 FQNEAQ (reference sequence). Between the trimmed V and J ends, which lost 1 base and 8 bases, there was a span of 8 bases. The CDR3 contains 13 residues.

This chain uses TRBV5-1 with TRBJ1-2; 7 bases agree with TRBD1. V lost 0 bases to trimming and J lost 13 bases; unmatched junction nucleotides: 12. There are 14 residues in the CDR3. CDR1 and CDR2 from the germline V gene are SGHRS and YFSETQ. CDR3 region: CASSLGGYRGTVTF. The CDR3 nucleotides read TGCGCCAGCAGCTTGGGGGGATACAGGGGTACTGTCACCTTC.

There are a few counts of this clone. J is TRBJ1-2 and V is TRBV23-1; 8 bases line up with TRBD1. Being an ORF, TRBV23-1 has a function that is uncertain. The J segment lost 8 bases and the V segment lost 0 bases, leaving 14 bases of the junction unmatched. The CDR3 runs to 17 residues. CDR3: CASSQSETTGDDRGYTF. The CDR3 DNA reads as TGCGCCAGCAGTCAATCAGAGACGACAGGGGACGATAGAGGCTACACCTTC.

The rearrangement joins TRBV21-1 to TRBJ1-3; no DNA check was done on the table's D call, TRBD1. TRBV21-1 is an annotated pseudogene. This CDR3 contains 20 residues. CDR3 sequence: CASRESNRGQGYTSGNTIYF. The CDR3 nucleotides are TGTGCCAGCAGGGAAAGTAATAGGGGACAGGGGTATACCTCTGGAAACACCATATATTTT.

The chain links TRBV7-3 to TRBJ2-1, with 9 positions matching TRBD1. The V gene's germline CDR1 is SGHTA and CDR2 FQGTGA. V lost 2 bases, J lost 9 bases, and 5 bases stayed unmatched. The CDR3 runs to 14 residues. For the CDR3, the DNA is TGTGCCAGCAGCTTATGGGGGACAGGGTTTGAGCAGTTCTTC. This gives the protein CASSLWGTGFEQFF.

The chain uses TRBV11-2 and TRBJ1-2, with D perhaps TRBD1 (5 bases). V lost 5 bases and J lost 8, with 12 bases in between. The CDR3 length is 12 residues. CDR1 is SGHAT and CDR2 is FQNNGV in the germline V gene. The CDR3 loop reads CASSHQGTGYTF. In DNA form, the CDR3 reads TGTGCCAGCAGCCATCAGGGTACCGGCTACACCTTC.

The J gene is TRBJ2-3, the V gene TRBV4-1; TRBD2 matches at 10 bases. Looked up from germline, CDR1 is MGHRA and CDR2 is YSYEKL. The CDR3 has 17 residues. Germline trimming cut 4 bases from V and 2 bases from J; bases unmatched to any gene: 9. CDR3 DNA sequence: TGCGCCAGCAGCCTCGGGACTAGCGCGAGCTCCACAGATACGCAGTATTTT. It encodes CASSLGTSASSTDTQYF.

The chain carries TRBV19 and TRBJ2-7; 8 bases line up with TRBD2. V shed 4 bases and J 2 bases; nucleotides not matched to a gene: 7. This CDR3 region has 15 residues. Germline lookup yields CDR1 LNHDA and CDR2 SQIVND (reference sequence). The CDR3 loop is CASSKAGRAPYEQYF. The CDR3 DNA follows: TGTGCCAGTAGTAAGGCCGGGAGGGCCCCCTACGAGCAGTACTTC.

This chain joins TRBV11-2 and TRBJ1-2; no clear D gene. Germline values: CDR1 SGHAT, CDR2 FQNNGV. V lost 0 bases and J lost 11, with 10 bases in between. The CDR3 consists of 12 residues. The CDR3 spells CASSLDTRWYTF. For the CDR3, the DNA is TGTGCCAGCAGCTTAGATACCAGGTGGTACACCTTC.

This clone was counted a single time. This rearrangement joins TRBV28 to TRBJ2-7, with 9 bases aligning to TRBD1. The V and J ends lost 1 base and 2 bases, in that order; junction bases with no gene match: 6. This CDR3 has 16 residues. Per the germline V gene, CDR1 is MDHEN and CDR2 is SYDVKM. The CDR3 DNA reads as TGTGCCAGCAGTTTATCAGTAGGGACAGGGCCCTACGAGCAGTACTTC. It is translated as CASSLSVGTGPYEQYF.

This clone was seen a handful of times. This chain connects TRBV7-9 to TRBJ1-5; weak D call: TRBD1 (6 bases). The CDR3 totals 18 residues. The V end lost 1 base, the J end lost 2 bases, and 18 bases lay between the germline ends. Looked up from germline, CDR1 is SEHNR and CDR2 is FQNEAQ (reference sequence). The CDR3 sequence: CASSLGPRLNRGNQPQHF. The CDR3, as DNA: TGTGCCAGCAGCTTAGGTCCCCGACTAAACAGGGGCAATCAGCCCCAGCATTTT. Using reference TRBV7-9 and TRBJ1-5 for the parts outside the CDR3, the full variable domain is DTGVSQNPRHKITKRGQNVTFRCDPISEHNRLYWYRQTLGQGPEFLTYFQNEAQLEKSRLLSDRFSAERPKGSFSTLEIQRTEQGDSAMYLCASSLGPRLNRGNQPQHFGDGTRLSIL.

This clone has a single count. The chain employs TRBV6-5 and TRBJ2-1; 7 bases match TRBD1. CDR1 is MNHEY and CDR2 is SVGAGI in the germline V gene. This CDR3 comprises 13 residues. V shed 8 bases and J 3 bases; nucleotides not matched to a gene: 4. The chain's CDR3 is CASHRDSYNEQFF. In DNA form, the CDR3 reads TGTGCCAGCCATCGGGACAGCTACAATGAGCAGTTCTTC.

The gene calls are TRBV23-1 and TRBJ2-1; D might be TRBD2 (5 bases). TRBV23-1 falls under the ORF class, with uncertain function. The CDR3 length is 17 residues. Trimming pared 3 bases from V and 3 bases from J, leaving 18 bases between. Here the CDR3 reads CASSHSEASLIYNEQFF. The CDR3 DNA reads TGCGCCAGCAGTCATTCAGAGGCTAGCTTGATCTACAATGAGCAGTTCTTC.

The chain employs TRBV4-3 and TRBJ2-5, with D perhaps TRBD2 (6 bases). Per the germline V gene, CDR1 is LGHNA and CDR2 is YSLEER. V lost 1 base to trimming and J lost 4 bases, with 10 bases between them. CDR3 length: 14 residues. The CDR3 sequence: CASSQGRAGETQYF. CDR3 bases: TGCGCCAGCAGCCAAGGGAGGGCCGGAGAGACCCAGTACTTC.

This chain connects TRBV28 to TRBJ1-5; D gene ambiguous. CDR1 and CDR2 from the germline V gene are MDHEN and SYDVKM. Trimming pared 8 bases from V and 3 bases from J, leaving 14 bases between. The CDR3 is 14 amino acids. Written as DNA, the CDR3 is TGTGCCAGCTTTGGGCCTCGCGCCAATCAGCCCCAGCATTTT. Translation gives CASFGPRANQPQHF.

The chain joins TRBV2 to TRBJ2-1, with 9 bases identical to TRBD2. The V and J ends lost 7 bases and 7 bases, in that order; junction bases with no gene match: 5. The germline V gene has CDR1 SNHLY and CDR2 FYNNEI. The CDR3 is 13 residues long. The CDR3 region is CASKEREENEQFF. DNA of the CDR3: TGTGCCAGCAAGGAGCGGGAGGAAAATGAGCAGTTCTTC.

Concerning this clone: The junction departs from germline at one end; a sequencing error may be responsible. This chain uses TRBV6-2 or TRBV6-3 with TRBJ2-1; 14 nucleotides match TRBD2. From germline, CDR1 is MNHEY and CDR2 SVGEGT. The CDR3 covers 17 residues. The CDR3, as DNA: TGTGCAAGCAGTTGGGGACGCGGGACTAGCGGGAGTAATGAGCAGTTCTTC. It encodes CASSWGRGTSGSNEQFF.

The rearrangement joins TRBV5-1 to TRBJ2-5; 8 bases match TRBD2. Germline assignment: CDR1 SGHRS and CDR2 YFSETQ. With 2 bases clipped from V and 5 bases from J, the junction kept 5 bases outside the gene matches. The CDR3 has 14 residues. CDR3 nucleotides: TGCGCCAGCAGCTTCGGGACTAGTTATGAGACCCAGTACTTC. It is translated as CASSFGTSYETQYF.